A single sample gave rise to the 10 T cell receptor beta chains below, sequenced in a study of CD8 T cells in ankylosing spondylitis. General study points: Blood from ankylosing spondylitis patients appeared to carry a characteristic eight-variant TCR beta motif.

TCRdb itself ran the 5' RACE reads through MiXCR, one entry per CDR3 protein. Here the sample spans roughly 700,000 distinct CDR3 sequences, around 20% being singletons. These receptors have no identified antigens. Sequenced sample: blood, either unsorted or a sorted T cell fraction (not recorded which). These receptors originate from a male donor with ankylosing spondylitis.

This chain links TRBV20-1 with TRBJ1-1, with unresolved D. V was cut by 7 bases and J by 1 base, with 10 bases left in between. Germline V gene sequence: CDR1 DFQATT, CDR2 SNEGSKA (reference sequence). The CDR3 runs 12 residues. The CDR3 region has the DNA TGCAGTGAGGGCCTGCCGAACACTGAAGCTTTCTTT. It is translated as CSEGLPNTEAFF.

This clonotype was picked up a small number of times. The rearrangement uses TRBV7-6 and TRBJ2-7; possibly TRBD2 for D (6 bases). This CDR3 has 14 residues. CDR1 SGHVS and CDR2 FNYEAQ come from the germline V gene. The V gene lost 1 base and the J gene lost 5 bases, with 12 bases spanning the gap. The CDR3 is CASSLDLKRDEQYF. CDR3 DNA sequence: TGTGCCAGCAGCTTAGACCTCAAGCGGGACGAGCAGTACTTC.

This clonotype was recorded a few times. The chain recombines TRBV6-1 with TRBJ1-2, with 10 bases fitting TRBD1. With V trimmed by 3 bases and J by 8 bases, 12 bases remained unmatched. Looked up from germline, CDR1 is MNHNS and CDR2 is SASEGT. The CDR3 covers 16 residues. CDR3 in DNA: TGTGCCAGCAGTGACGGGACAGGGGCGCGGTCAGGGGGCTACACCTTC. It specifies CASSDGTGARSGGYTF.

The chain has TRBV7-2 and TRBJ1-2; D uncertain. The germline V gene has CDR1 SGHTA and CDR2 FQGNSA. The ends were cut back, 1 base at V and 7 bases at J, with 10 bases in the middle. The length of the CDR3 is 13 residues. The CDR3 loop is CASSLDVRSGYTF. In nucleotides, the CDR3 is TGTGCCAGCAGCTTAGACGTCAGATCTGGCTACACCTTC.

A few counts support this clonotype. This chain connects TRBV11-2 to TRBJ2-3; 8 bases are shared with TRBD1. This CDR3 contains 19 residues. J gave up 1 base and V 2 bases, and 14 bases lay outside the gene matches. Germline assignment: CDR1 SGHAT and CDR2 FQNNGV. Here the CDR3 reads CASSLLVRKTGEGTDTQYF. In nucleotides, the CDR3 is TGTGCCAGCAGCTTACTGGTCCGCAAGACAGGGGAAGGCACAGATACGCAGTATTTT.

At least ten counts were recorded for this clonotype. The J gene is TRBJ2-1, the V gene TRBV6-5, with D uncertain. Germline V gene sequence: CDR1 MNHEY, CDR2 SVGAGI. The CDR3 is 11 residues long. V was cut by 2 bases and J by 8 bases, with 4 bases left in between. The CDR3 nucleotides are TGTGCCAGCAGTTACGGCGATGAGCAGTTCTTC. Its translation is CASSYGDEQFF.

The genes are TRBV15 and TRBJ2-2; D may be TRBD1 or TRBD2 (5 bases each). V lost 1 base and J 4 bases, leaving 7 bases between the germline ends. This CDR3 has 14 residues. Germline V gene data show CDR1 as LNHNV and CDR2 as YYDKDF (reference sequence). The CDR3 sequence: CATSRGGSTGELFF. Here the CDR3 DNA reads TGTGCCACCAGCAGAGGGGGGAGCACCGGGGAGCTGTTTTTT.

A few counts support this clonotype. The chain carries TRBV20-1 and TRBJ2-1; 11 bases agree with TRBD2. The CDR3 covers 15 residues. V was pared by 3 bases and J by 4 bases, with 5 bases of the junction left unmatched. Germline V gene lookup returns CDR1 DFQATT and CDR2 SNEGSKA (reference sequence). This CDR3 reads CSASIPSGGYNEQFF. In nucleotides, the CDR3 is TGCAGTGCTAGTATCCCTAGCGGGGGGTACAATGAGCAGTTCTTC.

The chain uses TRBV6-2 or TRBV6-3 and TRBJ2-2; TRBD1 might be the D (5 bases). The CDR3 runs to 16 residues. Trimming removed 6 bases at V and 2 bases at J, with 16 bases between. Germline CDR1 MNHEY, CDR2 SVGEGT. For the CDR3, the DNA is TGTGCCAGCAGACAGGTGGAGACTCCCAACACCGGGGAGCTGTTTTTT. This encodes CASRQVETPNTGELFF.

This clonotype was counted a few times. The rearrangement uses TRBV7-8 and TRBJ2-3, with TRBD1 matching over 10 bases. The length of the CDR3 is 14 residues. Germline CDR1 is SGHVS and CDR2 is FQNEAQ. J lost 0 bases, V lost 6 bases, and 0 bases had no gene match. CDR3 loop: CASRTGGSTDTQYF. The DNA of the CDR3 is TGTGCCAGCAGGACAGGGGGCAGCACAGATACGCAGTATTTT.